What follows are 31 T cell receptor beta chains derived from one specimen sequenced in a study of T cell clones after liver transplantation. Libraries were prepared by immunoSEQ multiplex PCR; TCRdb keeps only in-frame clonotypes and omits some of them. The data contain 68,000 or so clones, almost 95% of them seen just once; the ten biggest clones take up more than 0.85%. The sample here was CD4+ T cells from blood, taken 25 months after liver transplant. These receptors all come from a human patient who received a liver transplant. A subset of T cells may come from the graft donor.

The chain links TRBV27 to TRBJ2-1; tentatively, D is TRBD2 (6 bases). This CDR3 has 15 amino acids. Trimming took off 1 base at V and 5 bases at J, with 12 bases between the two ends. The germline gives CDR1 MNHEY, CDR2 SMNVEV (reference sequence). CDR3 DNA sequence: TGTGCCAGCAGTTTATGGGCAGGGAGGCACAATGAGCAGTTCTTC. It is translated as CASSLWAGRHNEQFF.

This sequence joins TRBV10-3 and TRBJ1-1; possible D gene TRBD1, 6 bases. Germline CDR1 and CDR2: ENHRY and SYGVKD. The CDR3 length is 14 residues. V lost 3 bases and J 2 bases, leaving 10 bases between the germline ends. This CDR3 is CAISDGRGNTEAFF. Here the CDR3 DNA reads TGTGCCATCAGTGACGGCAGGGGAAACACTGAAGCTTTCTTT.

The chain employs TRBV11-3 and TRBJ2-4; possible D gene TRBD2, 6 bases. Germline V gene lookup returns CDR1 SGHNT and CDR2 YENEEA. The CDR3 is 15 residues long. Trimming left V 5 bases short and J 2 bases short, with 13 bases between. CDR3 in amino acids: CASSPLDYTKNIQYF. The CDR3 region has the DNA TGTGCCAGCAGCCCCCTGGACTACACCAAAAACATTCAGTACTTC.

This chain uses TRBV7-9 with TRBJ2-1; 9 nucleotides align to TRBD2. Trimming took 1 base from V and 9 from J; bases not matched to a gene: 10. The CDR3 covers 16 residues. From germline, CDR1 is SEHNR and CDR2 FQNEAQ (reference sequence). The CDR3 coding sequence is TGTGCCAGCAGCTTAGAACAGGCGGGAGGGCCTAGTGAGCAGTTCTTC. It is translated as CASSLEQAGGPSEQFF.

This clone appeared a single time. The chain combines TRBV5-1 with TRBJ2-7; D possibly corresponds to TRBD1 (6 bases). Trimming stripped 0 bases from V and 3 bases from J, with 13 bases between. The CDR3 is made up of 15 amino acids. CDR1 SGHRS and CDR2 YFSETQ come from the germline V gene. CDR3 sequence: CASSLVGGNYYEQYF. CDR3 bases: TGCGCCAGCAGCTTGGTAGGGGGAAATTACTACGAGCAGTACTTC.

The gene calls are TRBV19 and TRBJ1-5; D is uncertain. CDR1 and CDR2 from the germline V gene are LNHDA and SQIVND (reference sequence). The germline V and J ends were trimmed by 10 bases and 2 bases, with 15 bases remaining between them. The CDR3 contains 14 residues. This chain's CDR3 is CATASGEGNQPQHF. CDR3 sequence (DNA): TGTGCCACTGCCTCGGGAGAGGGCAATCAGCCCCAGCATTTT.

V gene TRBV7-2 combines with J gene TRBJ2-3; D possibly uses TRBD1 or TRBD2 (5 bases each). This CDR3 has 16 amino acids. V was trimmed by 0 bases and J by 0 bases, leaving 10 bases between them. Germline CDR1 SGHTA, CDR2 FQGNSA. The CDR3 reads CASSLAGAGSTDTQYF. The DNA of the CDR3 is TGTGCCAGCAGCTTAGCAGGGGCGGGTAGCACAGATACGCAGTATTTT.

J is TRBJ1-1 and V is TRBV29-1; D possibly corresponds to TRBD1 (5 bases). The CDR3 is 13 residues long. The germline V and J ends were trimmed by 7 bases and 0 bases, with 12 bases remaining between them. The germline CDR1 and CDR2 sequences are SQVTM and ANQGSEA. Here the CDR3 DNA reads TGCAGCGCCAAGGGGCGAATGAACACTGAAGCTTTCTTT. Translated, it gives CSAKGRMNTEAFF.

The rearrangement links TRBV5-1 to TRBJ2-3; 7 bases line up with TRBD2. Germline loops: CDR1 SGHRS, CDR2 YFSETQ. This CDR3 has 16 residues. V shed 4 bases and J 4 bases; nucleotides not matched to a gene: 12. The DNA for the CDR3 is TGCGCCAGCAGCCGGCTTACGGGGGGTTCGGCAGATACGCAGTATTTT. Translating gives CASSRLTGGSADTQYF.

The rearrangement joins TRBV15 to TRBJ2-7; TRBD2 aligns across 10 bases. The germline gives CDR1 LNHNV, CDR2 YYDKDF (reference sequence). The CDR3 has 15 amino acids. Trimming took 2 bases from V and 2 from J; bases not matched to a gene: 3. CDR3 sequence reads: CATSRLLAGTYEQYF. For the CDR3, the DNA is TGTGCCACCAGCAGACTACTAGCGGGGACCTACGAGCAGTACTTC.

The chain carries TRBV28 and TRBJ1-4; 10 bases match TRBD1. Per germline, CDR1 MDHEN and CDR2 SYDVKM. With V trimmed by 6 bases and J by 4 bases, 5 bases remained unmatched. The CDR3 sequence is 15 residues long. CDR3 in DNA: TGTGCCAGCAGGTCGGACAGGGGGAATAATGAAAAACTGTTTTTT. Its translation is CASRSDRGNNEKLFF.

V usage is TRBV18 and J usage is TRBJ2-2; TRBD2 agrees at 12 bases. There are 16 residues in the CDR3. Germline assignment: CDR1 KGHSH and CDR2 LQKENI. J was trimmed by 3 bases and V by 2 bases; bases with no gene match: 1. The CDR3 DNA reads TGTGCCAGCTCACCAGGGACTAGCGGGTACACCGGGGAGCTGTTTTTT. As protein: CASSPGTSGYTGELFF. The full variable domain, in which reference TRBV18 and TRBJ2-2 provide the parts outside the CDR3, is NAGVMQNPRHLVRRRGQEARLRCSPMKGHSHVYWYRQLPEEGLKFMVYLQKENIIDESGMPKERFSAEFPKEGPSILRIQQVVRGDSAAYFCASSPGTSGYTGELFFGEGSRLTVL.

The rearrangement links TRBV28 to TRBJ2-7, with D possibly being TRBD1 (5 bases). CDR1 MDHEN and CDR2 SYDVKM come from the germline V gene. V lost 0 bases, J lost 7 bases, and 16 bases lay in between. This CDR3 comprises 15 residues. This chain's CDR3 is CASSLWGLKGEEQYF. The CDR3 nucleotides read TGTGCCAGCAGTTTATGGGGGTTGAAAGGGGAAGAGCAGTACTTC.

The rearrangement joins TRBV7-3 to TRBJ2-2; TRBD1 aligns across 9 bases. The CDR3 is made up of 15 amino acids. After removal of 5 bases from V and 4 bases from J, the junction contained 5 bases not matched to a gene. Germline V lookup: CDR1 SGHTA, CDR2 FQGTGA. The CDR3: CASSAGTGSTGELFF. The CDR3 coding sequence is TGTGCCAGCAGCGCTGGGACAGGGAGCACCGGGGAGCTGTTTTTT.

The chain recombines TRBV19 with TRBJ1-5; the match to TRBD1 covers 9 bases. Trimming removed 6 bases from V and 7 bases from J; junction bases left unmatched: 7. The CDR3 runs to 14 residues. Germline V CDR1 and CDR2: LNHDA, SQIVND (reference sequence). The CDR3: CASSTTGGGQPQHF. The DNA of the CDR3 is TGTGCCAGTAGCACCACAGGGGGCGGCCAGCCCCAGCATTTT.

The CDR3 DNA sequence: TGTGCCAGCAGCCTATCCGGACTAGCGGGATCGAACTACGAGCAGTACTTC. It is translated as CASSLSGLAGSNYEQYF. V is TRBV11-3 and J is TRBJ2-7; 12 bases map to TRBD2. CDR3 length equals 17 residues. In germline, CDR1 is SGHNT, CDR2 YENEEA. V gave up 5 bases and J gave up 3 bases; unmatched junction bases: 11.

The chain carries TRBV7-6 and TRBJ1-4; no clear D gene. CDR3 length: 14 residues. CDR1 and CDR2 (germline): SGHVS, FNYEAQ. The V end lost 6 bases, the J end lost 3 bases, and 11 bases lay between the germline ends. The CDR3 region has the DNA TGTGCCAGCAGTACTGGTGGGCCTAATGAAAAACTGTTTTTT. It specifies CASSTGGPNEKLFF.

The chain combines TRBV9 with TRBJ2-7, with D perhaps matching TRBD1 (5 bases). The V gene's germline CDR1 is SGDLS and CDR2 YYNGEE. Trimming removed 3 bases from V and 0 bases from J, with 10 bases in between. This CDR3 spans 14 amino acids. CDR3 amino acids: CASSAQTDSYEQYF. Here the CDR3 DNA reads TGTGCCAGCAGCGCACAGACAGACTCCTACGAGCAGTACTTC.

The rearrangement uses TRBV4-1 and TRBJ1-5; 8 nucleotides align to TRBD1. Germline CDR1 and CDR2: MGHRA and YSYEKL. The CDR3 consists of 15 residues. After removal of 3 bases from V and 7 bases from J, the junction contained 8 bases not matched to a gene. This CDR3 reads CASSHLQGAGQPQHF. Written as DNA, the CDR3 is TGCGCCAGCAGCCACCTTCAGGGGGCAGGGCAGCCCCAGCATTTT.

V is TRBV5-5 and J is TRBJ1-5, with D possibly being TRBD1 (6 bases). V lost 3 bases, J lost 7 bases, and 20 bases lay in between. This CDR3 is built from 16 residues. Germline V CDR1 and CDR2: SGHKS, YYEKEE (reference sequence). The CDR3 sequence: CASSSRSGVVDQPQHF. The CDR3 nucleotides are TGTGCCAGCAGCTCCAGATCAGGGGTTGTAGACCAGCCCCAGCATTTT.

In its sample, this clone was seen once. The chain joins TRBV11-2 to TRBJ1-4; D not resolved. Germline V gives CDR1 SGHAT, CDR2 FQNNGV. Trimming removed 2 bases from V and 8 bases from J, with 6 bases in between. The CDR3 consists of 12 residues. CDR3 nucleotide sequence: TGTGCCAGCAGCTTACTGGGCGAAAAACTGTTTTTT. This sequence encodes CASSLLGEKLFF.

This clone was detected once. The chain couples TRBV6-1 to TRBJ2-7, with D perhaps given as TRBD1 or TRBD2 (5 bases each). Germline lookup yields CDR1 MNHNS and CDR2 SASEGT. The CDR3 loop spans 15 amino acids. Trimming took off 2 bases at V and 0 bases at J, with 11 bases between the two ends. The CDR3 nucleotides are TGTGCCAGCAGTGAATCGGGGCCCTACTCCTACGAGCAGTACTTC. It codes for CASSESGPYSYEQYF.

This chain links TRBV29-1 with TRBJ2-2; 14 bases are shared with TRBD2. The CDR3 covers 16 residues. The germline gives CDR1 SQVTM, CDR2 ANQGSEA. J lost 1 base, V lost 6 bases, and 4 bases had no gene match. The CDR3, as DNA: TGCAGCGTCTCCGGGACTAGCGGGAGGAACACCGGGGAGCTGTTTTTT. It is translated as CSVSGTSGRNTGELFF.

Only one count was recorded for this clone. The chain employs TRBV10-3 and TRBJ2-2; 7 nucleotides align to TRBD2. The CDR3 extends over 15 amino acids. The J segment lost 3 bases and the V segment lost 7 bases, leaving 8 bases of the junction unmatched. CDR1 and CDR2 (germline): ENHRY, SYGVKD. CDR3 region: CAIKSSGTDTGELFF. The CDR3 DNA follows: TGTGCCATCAAATCGAGCGGGACGGACACCGGGGAGCTGTTTTTT.

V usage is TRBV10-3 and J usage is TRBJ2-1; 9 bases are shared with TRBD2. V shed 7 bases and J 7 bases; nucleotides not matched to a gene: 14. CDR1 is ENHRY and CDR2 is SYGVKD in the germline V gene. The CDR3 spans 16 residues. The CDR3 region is CAITAGTSNRRNEQFF. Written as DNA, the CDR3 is TGTGCCATCACCGCCGGGACTAGCAACAGGAGGAATGAGCAGTTCTTC.

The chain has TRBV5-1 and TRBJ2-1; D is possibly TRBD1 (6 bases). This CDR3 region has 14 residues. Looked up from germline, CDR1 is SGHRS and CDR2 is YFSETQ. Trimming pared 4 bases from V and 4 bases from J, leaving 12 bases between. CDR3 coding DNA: TGCGCCAGCAGCCCGGGACAAGCATACAATGAGCAGTTCTTC. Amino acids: CASSPGQAYNEQFF.

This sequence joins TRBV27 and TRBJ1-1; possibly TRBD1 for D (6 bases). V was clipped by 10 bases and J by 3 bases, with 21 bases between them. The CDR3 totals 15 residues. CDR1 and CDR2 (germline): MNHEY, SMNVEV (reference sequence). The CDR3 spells CATSPDRGLYTEAFF. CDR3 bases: TGTGCCACCTCCCCGGACAGAGGCTTGTACACTGAAGCTTTCTTT.

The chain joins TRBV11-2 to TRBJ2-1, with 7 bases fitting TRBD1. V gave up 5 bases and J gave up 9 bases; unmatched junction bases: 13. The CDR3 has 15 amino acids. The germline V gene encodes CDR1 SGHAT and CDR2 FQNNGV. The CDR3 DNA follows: TGTGCCAGCAGCCCCGTAGACAGGGTCTTGTCTGAGCAGTTCTTC. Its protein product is CASSPVDRVLSEQFF.

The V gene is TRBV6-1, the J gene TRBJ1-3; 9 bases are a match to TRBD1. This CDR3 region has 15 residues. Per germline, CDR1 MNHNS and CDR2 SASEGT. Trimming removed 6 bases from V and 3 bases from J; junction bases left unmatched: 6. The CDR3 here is CASSRDRDFGNTIYF. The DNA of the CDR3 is TGTGCCAGCAGCCGGGACAGGGACTTTGGAAACACCATATATTTT.

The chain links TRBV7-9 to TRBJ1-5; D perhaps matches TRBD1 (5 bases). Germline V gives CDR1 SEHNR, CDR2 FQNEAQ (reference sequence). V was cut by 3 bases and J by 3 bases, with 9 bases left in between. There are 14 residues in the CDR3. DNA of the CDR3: TGTGCCAGCAGCTTGGGGGATTACAATCAGCCCCAGCATTTT. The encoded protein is CASSLGDYNQPQHF.

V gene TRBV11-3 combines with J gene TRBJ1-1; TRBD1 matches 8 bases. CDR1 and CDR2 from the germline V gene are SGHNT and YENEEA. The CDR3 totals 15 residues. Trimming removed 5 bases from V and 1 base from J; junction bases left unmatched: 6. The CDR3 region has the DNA TGTGCCAGCAGCCCTCGGACAGGGCCGAACACTGAAGCTTTCTTT. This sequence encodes CASSPRTGPNTEAFF.